The rows below give T cell receptor beta chains drawn from one sample of a study of T cells in Graves' hyperthyroidism and ophthalmopathy. TCRdb processed the multiplex PCR reads anew with MiXCR; each CDR3 protein has one entry. The table includes around 660,000 distinct CDR3 sequences, roughly 45% detected once. Material: peripheral blood or thyroid tissue (not recorded which). These TCRs come from an adult man with Graves' disease, either hyperthyroidism or ophthalmopathy (not recorded which). Each CDR3 is given with its conserved first and last residue. Each record gives: clone size, J gene, V gene, D gene, CDR3 DNA, CDR3 protein. D genes are given only for firm matches. Clone size is not always given. Where it is, it says once, few, many or a class for expanded clones.

size: NA
J: TRBJ1-4
V: TRBV20-1
D: NA
DNA: TGCAGTGCCTTCCCGACAGCAACTAATGAAAAACTGTTTTTT
CDR3: CSAFPTATNEKLFF

size: NA
J: TRBJ1-1
V: TRBV2
D: NA
DNA: TGTGCCAGCTCACCCCTTCCCCCCGTCCTGGGGCATACGGCTTTCTTT
CDR3: CASSPLPPVLGHTAFF

size: NA
J: TRBJ2-7
V: TRBV6-5
D: TRBD2
DNA: TGTGCCAGCAGGCAAGCGGGGCTGTACTACGAGCAGTACTTC
CDR3: CASRQAGLYYEQYF

size: many
J: TRBJ1-1
V: TRBV29-1
D: NA
DNA: TGCAGCGTTGAAGTCAGGGGTAGGAACACTGAAGCTTTCTTT
CDR3: CSVEVRGRNTEAFF

size: many
J: TRBJ2-7
V: TRBV2
D: TRBD1
DNA: TGTGCCAGCAGTGAAGGGGACAGGGACGAGCAGTACTTC
CDR3: CASSEGDRDEQYF

size: NA
J: TRBJ2-2
V: TRBV5-8
D: TRBD2
DNA: TGCGCCAGCAGCTTACAAAGCGGGAGCGTGGCCGGGGAGCTGTTTTTT
CDR3: CASSLQSGSVAGELFF

size: NA
J: TRBJ2-6
V: TRBV6-5
D: NA
DNA: TGTGCCAGTAGTTGGGGACATCCCTCTGGGGCCAACGTCCTGACTTTC
CDR3: CASSWGHPSGANVLTF

size: NA
J: TRBJ1-1
V: TRBV25-1
D: NA
DNA: TGTGCCAGCGCTCAAGGGATTCGTCTTACTGAAGCTTTCTTT
CDR3: CASAQGIRLTEAFF

size: few
J: TRBJ1-2
V: TRBV4-1
D: NA
DNA: TGCGCCAGCAGCCAAACAGGGTTGTTGGAAGGCTACACCTTC
CDR3: CASSQTGLLEGYTF

size: NA
J: TRBJ1-5
V: TRBV7-9
D: NA
DNA: TGTGCCAGCAGCCCGGCGGGGGCTAGGAATCAGCCCCAGCATTTT
CDR3: CASSPAGARNQPQHF

size: NA
J: TRBJ2-7
V: TRBV28
D: NA
DNA: TGTGCCAGCAGAAACCGGGACAACTCCTACGAGCAGTACTTC
CDR3: CASRNRDNSYEQYF

size: NA
J: TRBJ1-2
V: TRBV15
D: NA
DNA: TGTGCCACCAGCAGAGATCTTGGCTACACCTTC
CDR3: CATSRDLGYTF

size: NA
J: TRBJ1-5
V: TRBV24-1
D: TRBD1
DNA: TGTGCCACCAGTAACGGGACAGGGGTCGAGCATTTT
CDR3: CATSNGTGVEHF

size: many
J: TRBJ2-2
V: TRBV24-1
D: TRBD1
DNA: TGTGCCACCAGTTTACAGGGGCCGAACACCGGGGAGCTGTTTTTT
CDR3: CATSLQGPNTGELFF

size: NA
J: TRBJ1-5
V: TRBV6-5
D: NA
DNA: TGTGCCAGCATCCGAGACGCCAGTAATCAGCCCCGGCATTTT
CDR3: CASIRDASNQPRHF

size: NA
J: TRBJ1-1
V: TRBV10-3
D: TRBD1
DNA: TGTACCATCAGGACGCAGGGGGCTACTGAAGCTTTCTTT
CDR3: CTIRTQGATEAFF

size: NA
J: TRBJ1-2
V: TRBV19
D: NA
DNA: TGTGCCAGTAGTATAGATCTGGGTGGCTACACCTTC
CDR3: CASSIDLGGYTF

size: NA
J: TRBJ2-5
V: TRBV7-6
D: NA
DNA: TGTGCCAGCAGCCCAGGTCCAGAGACCCAGTACTTC
CDR3: CASSPGPETQYF

size: NA
J: TRBJ1-2
V: TRBV20-1
D: NA
DNA: TGCAGTGCTTACCCACCGGGGGCAAACTATGGCTACACCTTC
CDR3: CSAYPPGANYGYTF

size: few
J: TRBJ2-7
V: TRBV12-3/TRBV12-4
D: TRBD1
DNA: TGTGCCAGCAGGGGACAGGGAAAGGGCTACGAGCAGTACTTC
CDR3: CASRGQGKGYEQYF

size: NA
J: TRBJ2-5
V: TRBV12-5
D: NA
DNA: TGTGCTAGTGGCCCTGCTATTTGGGGGGAGACCCAGTACTTC
CDR3: CASGPAIWGETQYF

size: NA
J: TRBJ2-5
V: TRBV7-7
D: TRBD1
DNA: TGTGCTAGAGTTCCGGGACAGGGAGAGACCCAGTACTTC
CDR3: CARVPGQGETQYF

size: many
J: TRBJ1-2
V: TRBV29-1
D: NA
DNA: TGCAGCTTTGCCACGGGAGGCTCCTATGGCTACACCTTC
CDR3: CSFATGGSYGYTF

size: many
J: TRBJ1-1
V: TRBV19
D: NA
DNA: TGTGCCAGTAGTGTCGGAATTGAGGACACTGAAGCTTTCTTT
CDR3: CASSVGIEDTEAFF